This passage covers 15 T cell receptor beta chains from one sample sequenced in a study of neoadjuvant nivolumab and ipilimumab in lung cancer. TCRdb keeps only in-frame clones here, not all; method: immunoSEQ multiplex PCR. The table has some 37,000 clones, 89% seen once. The sample was peripheral blood, taken before neoadjuvant nivolumab, alone or with ipilimumab. Receptors originate from an adult with non-small cell lung cancer.

The chain employs TRBV15 and TRBJ2-7; no firm D call. This CDR3 is built from 15 residues. V lost 0 bases to trimming and J lost 5 bases, with 14 bases between them. CDR1 and CDR2 from the germline V gene are LNHNV and YYDKDF (reference sequence). The CDR3 DNA reads TGTGCCACCAGCAGAGATCATAGGGATTTGGACGAGCAGTACTTC. This gives the protein CATSRDHRDLDEQYF.

This clone appeared a single time. The V and J genes are TRBV18 and TRBJ2-5, with D possibly being TRBD1 (5 bases). CDR1 KGHSH and CDR2 LQKENI come from the germline V gene. The ends were cut back, 3 bases at V and 8 bases at J, with 16 bases in the middle. The CDR3 is 14 residues long. The CDR3 coding sequence is TGTGCCAGCTCACCCTCGGACATAACCTTTACCCAGTACTTC. Its translation: CASSPSDITFTQYF.

The chain recombines TRBV7-9 with TRBJ1-2; D might be TRBD1 (5 bases). Deletions cut 8 bases from V and 2 bases from J, with 12 bases between. CDR1 and CDR2 from the germline V gene are SEHNR and FQNEAQ (reference sequence). This CDR3 spans 13 amino acids. CDR3: CASGPQENYGYTF. Written as DNA, the CDR3 is TGTGCCAGCGGACCACAGGAGAACTATGGCTACACCTTC.

The chain joins TRBV6-5 to TRBJ2-7; 10 bases agree with TRBD2. Germline V gene data show CDR1 as MNHEY and CDR2 as SVGAGI. The CDR3 loop spans 15 amino acids. V lost 6 bases, J lost 2 bases, and 7 bases stayed unmatched. CDR3 in amino acids: CASSPLAGAPYEQYF. In DNA form, the CDR3 reads TGTGCCAGCAGCCCTCTAGCGGGGGCCCCCTACGAGCAGTACTTC.

V usage is TRBV20-1 and J usage is TRBJ1-5, with D perhaps matching TRBD1 (6 bases). This CDR3 is built from 11 residues. Germline loops: CDR1 DFQATT, CDR2 SNEGSKA (reference sequence). V was shortened by 5 bases and J by 5 bases, with 7 bases between the two germline ends. For the CDR3, the DNA is TGCAGTGCTGCAGGGGATCAGCCCCAGCATTTT. This encodes CSAAGDQPQHF.

The chain couples TRBV5-1 to TRBJ2-7; no reliable D call. The CDR3 is made up of 12 amino acids. Trimming stripped 0 bases from V and 5 bases from J, with 6 bases between. Germline lookup yields CDR1 SGHRS and CDR2 YFSETQ. The CDR3 loop is CASSLAQDEQYF. The CDR3 region has the DNA TGCGCCAGCAGCTTGGCTCAGGACGAGCAGTACTTC.

This chain joins TRBV6-5 and TRBJ1-4; unclear D gene. The CDR3 runs to 13 residues. CDR1 is MNHEY, CDR2 SVGAGI, per germline. Trimming cost V 2 bases and J 3 bases, with 4 bases left between them. DNA of the CDR3: TGTGCCAGCAGTTACGGGGCTAATGAAAAACTGTTTTTT. Protein product: CASSYGANEKLFF.

This clone appeared a few times. The chain joins TRBV6-5 to TRBJ2-7; TRBD1 agrees at 7 bases. CDR3 length equals 12 residues. Germline V gives CDR1 MNHEY, CDR2 SVGAGI. V lost 4 bases and J lost 5; bases outside the gene matches: 2. In DNA, the CDR3 is TGTGCCAGCAGTTGGCAGGGGGACGAGCAGTACTTC. Translating gives CASSWQGDEQYF.

The genes are TRBV9 and TRBJ1-3; no definite D call. CDR1 and CDR2 (germline): SGDLS, YYNGEE. The V gene lost 4 bases and the J gene lost 4 bases, with 6 bases spanning the gap. This CDR3 region has 12 residues. The CDR3 region is CASSRSGNTIYF. The CDR3 DNA reads TGTGCCAGCAGCCGTTCAGGAAACACCATATATTTT.

The V gene is TRBV7-2, the J gene TRBJ2-7; maybe TRBD2 (6 bases). The germline V gene encodes CDR1 SGHTA and CDR2 FQGNSA. This CDR3 has 13 residues. V lost 5 bases to trimming and J lost 3 bases, with 11 bases between them. The DNA for the CDR3 is TGTGCCAGCAGCATCCCGGGACTCTACGAGCAGTACTTC. Encoded protein: CASSIPGLYEQYF.

The chain couples TRBV7-2 to TRBJ2-1; D is uncertain. V lost 1 base to trimming and J lost 2 bases, with 12 bases between them. The CDR3 spans 16 residues. Germline V gene data show CDR1 as SGHTA and CDR2 as FQGNSA. CDR3 protein: CASSLEDSPPYNEQFF. The CDR3 region has the DNA TGTGCCAGCAGCTTAGAAGACTCCCCACCCTACAATGAGCAGTTCTTC.

V gene TRBV27 combines with J gene TRBJ1-3; D may be TRBD1 (6 bases). Germline V gene lookup returns CDR1 MNHEY and CDR2 SMNVEV (reference sequence). This CDR3 comprises 14 residues. V lost 6 bases and J 5 bases, leaving 14 bases between the germline ends. The CDR3 loop reads CASRTFGGRNTIYF. CDR3 DNA: TGTGCCAGCAGAACCTTTGGGGGCAGAAACACCATATATTTT.

The V and J genes are TRBV27 and TRBJ2-5; weak D call: TRBD1 (5 bases). Per germline, CDR1 MNHEY and CDR2 SMNVEV (reference sequence). The ends were cut back, 6 bases at V and 4 bases at J, with 12 bases in the middle. This CDR3 has 13 residues. In DNA form, the CDR3 reads TGTGCCAGCAGACAATTTGGGGCAGAGACCCAGTACTTC. It is translated as CASRQFGAETQYF.

The chain combines TRBV30 with TRBJ1-3; D gene uncertain. The ends were cut back, 1 base at V and 0 bases at J, with 10 bases in the middle. There are 15 residues in the CDR3. CDR1 and CDR2 from the germline V gene are GTSNPN and SVGIG (reference sequence). CDR3 coding DNA: TGTGCCTGGAGTGAAGGGCCTTTCTCTGGAAACACCATATATTTT. The encoded protein is CAWSEGPFSGNTIYF.

This chain connects TRBV11-2 to TRBJ2-7; no clear D. Germline V gene sequence: CDR1 SGHAT, CDR2 FQNNGV. The V gene lost 2 bases and the J gene lost 3 bases, with 5 bases spanning the gap. This CDR3 spans 12 amino acids. CDR3 sequence (DNA): TGTGCCAGCAGCTTATCTGGCTACGAGCAGTACTTC. Its protein is CASSLSGYEQYF.